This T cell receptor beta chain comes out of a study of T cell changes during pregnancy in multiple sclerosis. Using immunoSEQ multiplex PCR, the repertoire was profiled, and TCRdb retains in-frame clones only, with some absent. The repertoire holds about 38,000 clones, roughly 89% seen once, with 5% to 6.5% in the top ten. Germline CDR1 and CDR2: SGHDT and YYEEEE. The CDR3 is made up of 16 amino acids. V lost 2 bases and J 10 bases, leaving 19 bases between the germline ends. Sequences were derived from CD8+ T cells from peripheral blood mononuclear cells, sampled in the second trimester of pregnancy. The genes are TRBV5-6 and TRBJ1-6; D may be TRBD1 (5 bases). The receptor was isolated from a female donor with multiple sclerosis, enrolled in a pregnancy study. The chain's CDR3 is CASSLGGGGFGSPLHF. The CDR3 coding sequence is TGTGCCAGCAGCTTAGGCGGGGGAGGATTTGGGTCACCCCTCCACTTT.